Listed here are 19 T cell receptor beta chains from one sample, sequenced in a study of CD8 T cells in ankylosing spondylitis. MiXCR, applied by TCRdb to the 5' RACE reads, yields one record per CDR3 protein. The sample lists about 800,000 distinct CDR3 sequences, about 12% occurring once. These receptors' targets are unknown. Study-level results: Made up of about eight highly homologous variants, a TCR beta motif appeared characteristic of ankylosing spondylitis blood.

The sample comprised blood, either unsorted or a sorted T cell fraction (not recorded which). Receptors originate from a male donor with ankylosing spondylitis.

This clonotype has a handful of counts. In nucleotides, the CDR3 is TGTGCCAGCAGCGAAGACAGGGGGCTTGAGACCCAGTACTTC. Protein product: CASSEDRGLETQYF. This sequence joins TRBV7-2 and TRBJ2-5, with TRBD1 identical over 10 bases. Germline V CDR1 and CDR2: SGHTA, FQGNSA. J was trimmed by 5 bases and V by 5 bases; bases with no gene match: 5. The CDR3 runs 14 residues. Full variable domain (rest looked up from reference TRBV7-2 and TRBJ2-5): GAGVSQSPSNKVTEKGKDVELRCDPISGHTALYWYRQSLGQGLEFLIYFQGNSAPDKSGLPSDRFSAERTGGSVSTLTIQRTQQEDSAVYLCASSEDRGLETQYFGPGTRLLVL.

The CDR3 loop reads CASSPLVGDEQYF. DNA for the CDR3: TGCGCCAGCAGCCCCCTTGTTGGGGACGAGCAGTACTTC. V is TRBV5-1 and J is TRBJ2-7; no clear D gene. The CDR3 extends over 13 amino acids. CDR1 is SGHRS and CDR2 is YFSETQ in the germline V gene. Trimming took 4 bases from V and 5 from J, leaving 13 bases between them.

V usage is TRBV28 and J usage is TRBJ2-7; 9 positions agree with TRBD1. CDR3 size: 14 residues. Per the germline V gene, CDR1 is MDHEN and CDR2 is SYDVKM. After removal of 6 bases from V and 6 bases from J, the junction contained 9 bases not matched to a gene. Here the CDR3 reads CASRTGQGHVEQYF. The CDR3 coding sequence is TGTGCCAGCAGGACTGGACAGGGGCACGTCGAGCAGTACTTC.

The sample holds a few counts of this clonotype. The chain has TRBV20-1 and TRBJ1-2; 9 positions match TRBD1. The CDR3 has 16 residues. CDR1 and CDR2 (germline): DFQATT, SNEGSKA (reference sequence). Losses at the gene ends were 1 base for V and 7 bases for J; bases not matched to a gene: 13. DNA of the CDR3: TGCAGTGCTAGAGCCCCCCATTCACAGGGGGCGGTTGGCTACACCTTC. This gives the protein CSARAPHSQGAVGYTF.

The chain employs TRBV4-3 and TRBJ2-5; 11 nucleotides align to TRBD2. V lost 2 bases to trimming and J lost 5 bases; unmatched junction nucleotides: 13. This CDR3 region has 18 residues. The germline CDR1 and CDR2 sequences are LGHNA and YSLEER. The CDR3 loop reads CASSQSSRGSGRAETQYF. CDR3 bases: TGCGCCAGCAGCCAAAGCTCCCGTGGTAGCGGGAGGGCCGAGACCCAGTACTTC.

This chain uses TRBV11-2 with TRBJ2-1, with 9 nucleotides matching TRBD2. The V gene end was trimmed by 3 bases and the J gene end by 7 bases; junction bases not matched to a gene: 4. CDR3 length: 14 amino acids. Germline values: CDR1 SGHAT, CDR2 FQNNGV. In DNA, the CDR3 is TGTGCCAGCAGCTTGAGGACTAGCGTGAATGAGCAGTTCTTC. It yields the protein CASSLRTSVNEQFF. The whole variable domain, filled in from reference TRBV11-2 and TRBJ2-1, reads EAGVAQSPRYKIIEKRQSVAFWCNPISGHATLYWYQQILGQGPKLLIQFQNNGVVDDSQLPKDRFSAERLKGVDSTLKIQPAKLEDSAVYLCASSLRTSVNEQFFGPGTRLTVL.

This clonotype turned up a few times. The rearrangement uses TRBV20-1 and TRBJ1-2, with a tentative D call TRBD1 (5 bases). The germline V gene has CDR1 DFQATT and CDR2 SNEGSKA (reference sequence). This CDR3 has 13 residues. This CDR3 reads CRANGGTDYGYTF. For the CDR3, the DNA is TGCAGGGCAAATGGGGGAACCGACTATGGCTACACCTTC.

The chain combines TRBV4-3 with TRBJ2-7, with 7 bases aligning to TRBD1. The CDR3 runs 17 residues. Germline V gives CDR1 LGHNA, CDR2 YSLEER. V was clipped by 3 bases and J by 4 bases; unmatched bases: 15. This CDR3 is CASSQVHRGSPDYEQYF. DNA for the CDR3: TGCGCCAGCAGCCAGGTACACAGGGGATCTCCGGATTACGAGCAGTACTTC.

The gene calls are TRBV19 and TRBJ1-1, with D perhaps TRBD1 (5 bases). The germline CDR1 and CDR2 sequences are LNHDA and SQIVND (reference sequence). The CDR3 runs 13 residues. Deletions cut 4 bases from V and 8 bases from J, with 14 bases between. The CDR3 DNA reads TGTGCCAGTAGTACACTGGGGCGGGGGGAAGCTTTCTTT. This gives the protein CASSTLGRGEAFF.

In its sample, this clonotype was seen many times. The chain recombines TRBV7-2 with TRBJ1-2; perhaps TRBD1 as D (6 bases). V was cut by 0 bases and J by 2 bases, with 7 bases left in between. The CDR3 is 14 residues long. The germline gives CDR1 SGHTA, CDR2 FQGNSA. CDR3 loop: CASSLATGNYGYTF. The CDR3, as DNA: TGTGCCAGCAGCTTAGCCACAGGGAACTATGGCTACACCTTC.

This clonotype was recorded a few times. V is TRBV20-1 and J is TRBJ1-1; D remains unclear. CDR3 length: 14 amino acids. Germline V gene data show CDR1 as DFQATT and CDR2 as SNEGSKA (reference sequence). With 2 bases removed from V and 0 bases from J, the gap between germline ends came to 10 bases. In DNA form, the CDR3 reads TGCAGTGCTAGAACGGGTTTATTGAACACTGAAGCTTTCTTT. Residues: CSARTGLLNTEAFF.

The table lists this clonotype with a few counts. This chain joins TRBV5-1 and TRBJ1-2; D remains ambiguous. The ends were cut back, 0 bases at V and 7 bases at J, with 13 bases in the middle. From germline, CDR1 is SGHRS and CDR2 YFSETQ. This CDR3 is 14 amino acids long. CDR3 loop: CASSLGAERTGYTF. CDR3 nucleotides: TGCGCCAGCAGCTTGGGGGCCGAAAGGACTGGCTACACCTTC. Using reference TRBV5-1 and TRBJ1-2 for the parts outside the CDR3, the full variable domain is KAGVTQTPRYLIKTRGQQVTLSCSPISGHRSVSWYQQTPGQGLQFLFEYFSETQRNKGNFPGRFSGRQFSNSRSEMNVSTLELGDSALYLCASSLGAERTGYTFGSGTRLTVV.

This chain joins TRBV7-2 and TRBJ2-2; D remains ambiguous. Deletions cut 5 bases from V and 2 bases from J, with 15 bases between. The V gene's germline CDR1 is SGHTA and CDR2 FQGNSA. This CDR3 has 16 residues. CDR3 DNA sequence: TGTGCCAGCAGCCTCGGCCGGATTTCTAACACCGGGGAGCTGTTTTTT. This encodes CASSLGRISNTGELFF.

This rearrangement joins TRBV12-3 or TRBV12-4 to TRBJ2-6, with unresolved D. The CDR3 consists of 13 residues. With 5 bases removed from V and 6 bases from J, the gap between germline ends came to 8 bases. In DNA, the CDR3 is TGTGCCAGCAGTCCGGAATTGGCCAACGTCCTGACTTTC. Protein sequence: CASSPELANVLTF.

At least ten counts were recorded for this clonotype. The chain recombines TRBV5-1 with TRBJ1-1, with D perhaps matching TRBD1 (5 bases). There are 13 residues in the CDR3. Deletions cut 4 bases from V and 1 base from J, with 8 bases between. Germline CDR1 and CDR2: SGHRS and YFSETQ. The CDR3 loop reads CASSMGRNTEAFF. DNA of the CDR3: TGCGCCAGCAGCATGGGACGGAACACTGAAGCTTTCTTT.

This clonotype was observed a few times. The J gene is TRBJ2-1, the V gene TRBV5-1; D is uncertain. The germline CDR1 and CDR2 sequences are SGHRS and YFSETQ. V was clipped by 1 base and J by 0 bases, with 11 bases between them. The CDR3 totals 16 residues. CDR3 in DNA: TGCGCCAGCAGCTTGCTTTTGGGAAGCTCCTACAATGAGCAGTTCTTC. It yields the protein CASSLLLGSSYNEQFF.

This clonotype appeared many times. The CDR3, as DNA: TGCAGCGGGGGGCGGGCCTCCTACAATGAGCAGTTCTTC. As protein: CSGGRASYNEQFF. The chain carries TRBV29-1 and TRBJ2-1; TRBD1 is a possible D gene (6 bases). The CDR3 is made up of 13 amino acids. Per germline, CDR1 SQVTM and CDR2 ANQGSEA. Between the trimmed V and J ends, which lost 7 bases and 0 bases, there was a span of 10 bases.

This chain links TRBV6-1 with TRBJ2-1; D might be TRBD1 (7 bases). Germline CDR1 MNHNS, CDR2 SASEGT. The V and J ends lost 7 bases and 7 bases respectively, with 17 bases between them. The CDR3 has 14 residues. The CDR3 nucleotides are TGTGCCAGCACCCTCAGGGGGGTTTGGAATGAGCAGTTCTTC. Encoded protein: CASTLRGVWNEQFF.

A few counts support this clonotype. The V call is TRBV5-1, the J call TRBJ1-1; 12 nucleotides agree with TRBD1. The CDR3 consists of 16 residues. V dropped 4 bases and J dropped 1; count of bases not matched to a gene: 5. Germline assignment: CDR1 SGHRS and CDR2 YFSETQ. The CDR3 loop is CASSPGTGGRNTEAFF. The DNA for the CDR3 is TGCGCCAGCAGCCCCGGGACAGGGGGCAGGAACACTGAAGCTTTCTTT.